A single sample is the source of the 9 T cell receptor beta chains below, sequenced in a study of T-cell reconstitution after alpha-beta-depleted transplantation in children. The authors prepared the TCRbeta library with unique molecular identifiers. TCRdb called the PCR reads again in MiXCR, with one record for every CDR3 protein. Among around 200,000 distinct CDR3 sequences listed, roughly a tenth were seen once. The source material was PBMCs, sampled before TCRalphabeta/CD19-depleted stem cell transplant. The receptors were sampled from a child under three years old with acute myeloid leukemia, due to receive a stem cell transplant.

The CDR3 loop is CASSGSGGGIDEQYF. CDR3 coding DNA: TGTGCCAGCAGCGGTTCTGGTGGAGGGATCGACGAGCAGTACTTC. This chain links TRBV9 with TRBJ2-7; tentative D call: TRBD2 (6 bases). The CDR3 consists of 15 residues. The germline V gene has CDR1 SGDLS and CDR2 YYNGEE. The germline V and J ends were trimmed by 3 bases and 5 bases, with 18 bases remaining between them.

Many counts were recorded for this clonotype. CDR3 region: CASSEETGSRISGANVLTF. CDR3 bases: TGCGCCAGCAGCGAAGAGACAGGCAGCCGAATCTCTGGGGCCAACGTCCTGACTTTC. The rearrangement uses TRBV5-1 and TRBJ2-6, with D perhaps TRBD1 (6 bases). Germline-derived CDR1 and CDR2 are SGHRS and YFSETQ. This CDR3 has 19 amino acids. The V and J ends lost 4 bases and 0 bases respectively, with 20 bases between them.

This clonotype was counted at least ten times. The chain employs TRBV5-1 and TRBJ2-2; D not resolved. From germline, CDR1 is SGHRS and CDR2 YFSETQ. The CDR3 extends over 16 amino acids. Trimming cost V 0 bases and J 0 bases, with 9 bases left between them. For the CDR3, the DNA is TGCGCCAGCAGCTTGGGTGATGGCGCGAACACCGGGGAGCTGTTTTTT. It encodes CASSLGDGANTGELFF.

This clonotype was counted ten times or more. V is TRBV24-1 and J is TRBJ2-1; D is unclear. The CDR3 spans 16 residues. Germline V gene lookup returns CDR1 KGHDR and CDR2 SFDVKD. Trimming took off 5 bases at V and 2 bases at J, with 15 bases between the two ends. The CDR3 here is CATSASTGRAYNEQFF. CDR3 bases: TGTGCCACCAGTGCCTCTACCGGACGGGCCTACAATGAGCAGTTCTTC.

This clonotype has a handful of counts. CDR3 amino acids: CASSLRAGEETQYF. CDR3 sequence (DNA): TGTGCCAGCAGCTTAAGGGCAGGCGAAGAGACCCAGTACTTC. The V and J genes are TRBV7-3 and TRBJ2-5; D not resolved. Germline V gives CDR1 SGHTA, CDR2 FQGTGA. The CDR3 is 14 residues long. V lost 1 base and J 3 bases, leaving 9 bases between the germline ends.

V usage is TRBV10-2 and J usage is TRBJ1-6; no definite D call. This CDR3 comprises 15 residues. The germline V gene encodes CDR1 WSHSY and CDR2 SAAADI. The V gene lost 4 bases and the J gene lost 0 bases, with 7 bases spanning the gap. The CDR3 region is CASSVRSSYNSPLHF. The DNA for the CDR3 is TGCGCCAGCAGTGTTCGGAGCTCCTATAATTCACCCCTCCACTTT.

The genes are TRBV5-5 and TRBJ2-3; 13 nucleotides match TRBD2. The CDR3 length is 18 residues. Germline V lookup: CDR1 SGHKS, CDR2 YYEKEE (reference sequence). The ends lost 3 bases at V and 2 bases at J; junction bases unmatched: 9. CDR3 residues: CASSSRPTSGGATDTQYF. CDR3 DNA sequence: TGTGCCAGCAGCTCCCGCCCTACTAGCGGGGGGGCCACAGATACGCAGTATTTT.

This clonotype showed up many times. CDR3 nucleotides: TGCGGGACGAAGGGGTTTAGCACAGATACGCAGTATTTT. As protein: CGTKGFSTDTQYF. The rearrangement joins TRBV20-1 to TRBJ2-3; D may be TRBD1 or TRBD2 (5 bases each). The germline V gene encodes CDR1 DFQATT and CDR2 SNEGSKA (reference sequence). CDR3 length equals 13 residues.

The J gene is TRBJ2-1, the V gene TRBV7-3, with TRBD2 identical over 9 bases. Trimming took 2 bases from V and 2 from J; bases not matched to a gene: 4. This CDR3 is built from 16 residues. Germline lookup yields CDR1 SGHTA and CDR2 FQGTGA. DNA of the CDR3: TGTGCCAGCAGCTTATCTGGCGGGGGGGCCTACAATGAGCAGTTCTTC. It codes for CASSLSGGGAYNEQFF.